This TCR beta chain originates from a study of T cells in localized non-small cell lung cancer. The protocol was immunoSEQ multiplex PCR, while the TCRdb copy is restricted to in-frame clones and leaves out a portion. Of 41,000 or so clones in the sample, 88% are singletons; the top ten hold about 2.6%. Deletions cut 3 bases from V and 1 base from J, with 10 bases between. CDR3 length: 14 amino acids. The germline V gene has CDR1 MNHEY and CDR2 SVGAGI. The receptor's source is a female donor at least 60 years old with stage I squamous cell lung carcinoma. Material: peripheral blood, obtained before any cancer treatment. This sequence joins TRBV6-5 and TRBJ2-7; no reliable D call. CDR3 region: CASSYRQPSYEQYF. In DNA form, the CDR3 reads TGTGCCAGCAGTTATAGGCAGCCTTCCTACGAGCAGTACTTC.